This T cell receptor beta chain was identified during a study of shared clonotypes between healthy human individuals. The germline V and J ends were trimmed by 5 bases and 0 bases, with 11 bases remaining between them. Looked up from germline, CDR1 is MNHNS and CDR2 is SASEGT. The CDR3 covers 15 residues. The data were produced by immunoSEQ multiplex PCR, yet TCRdb's version contains in-frame clones alone and is incomplete. The sample holds more than 1,200,000 clones; 98% are singletons and the top ten take roughly 0.36%. The chain couples TRBV6-1 to TRBJ1-5, with D unclear. Material: naive CD4+ T cells sorted from blood. Documented subset: CD45RA+ positively selected. The receptor's source is a man aged 25-45 years in good health. The CDR3 sequence is CASSLSGLSNQPQHF. In DNA form, the CDR3 reads TGTGCCAGCAGTCTCAGTGGGCTTAGCAATCAGCCCCAGCATTTT.